These 28 T cell receptor beta chains were sequenced from one sample in a study of blood T cell repertoires in COVID-19 (dated by TCRdb to 2018 to 2020). The library was prepared using the immunoSEQ multiplex PCR assay. TCRdb obtained this table from immuneACCESS and retained in-frame rearrangements with V and J assigned. These tables miss some clones; where compared with another copy, unresolved V genes account for less than half of the shortfall, and the remainder is unexplained. Recorded for this sample are approximately 300,000 clones; approximately 90% of them occurred a single time. The ten largest clonotypes hold 3% to 4.5% of the sample. Sequenced sample: peripheral blood. The receptors were gathered from a woman aged 40 to 55 with acute or convalescent COVID-19.

The genes are TRBV6-5 and TRBJ1-2; 9 nucleotides align to TRBD1. After removal of 6 bases from V and 4 bases from J, the junction contained 9 bases not matched to a gene. CDR1 and CDR2 (germline): MNHEY, SVGAGI. This CDR3 has 15 amino acids. The CDR3: CASRPGTGFTYGYTF. The CDR3 DNA reads as TGTGCCAGCAGGCCCGGGACAGGGTTCACCTATGGCTACACCTTC.

J is TRBJ2-1 and V is TRBV11-3; a possible D gene is TRBD1 (6 bases). CDR3 length equals 16 residues. Germline V gene lookup returns CDR1 SGHNT and CDR2 YENEEA. V was shortened by 0 bases and J by 8 bases, with 17 bases between the two germline ends. The DNA for the CDR3 is TGTGCCAGCAGCTTAGACTTCGAACAGGGAAGGGATGAGCAGTTCTTC. Its translation: CASSLDFEQGRDEQFF.

This clone was observed a single time. The chain has TRBV12-3 or TRBV12-4 and TRBJ2-5; 7 nucleotides line up with TRBD2. The CDR3 consists of 13 residues. Germline trimming cut 6 bases from V and 5 bases from J; bases unmatched to any gene: 6. CDR3 loop: CASSGLVGETQYF. The CDR3 region has the DNA TGTGCCAGCAGCGGACTAGTGGGTGAGACCCAGTACTTC.

V gene TRBV11-2 combines with J gene TRBJ1-3; the D gene is possibly TRBD1 (6 bases). The V end was cut by 2 bases, the J end by 0 bases, with 17 bases between. The CDR3 is made up of 18 amino acids. The germline gives CDR1 SGHAT, CDR2 FQNNGV. CDR3 residues: CASSLFSSGGNSGNTIYF. The CDR3 DNA reads as TGTGCCAGCAGCTTATTTTCTAGTGGGGGCAACTCTGGAAACACCATATATTTT.

This sequence joins TRBV19 and TRBJ1-5; 8 positions match TRBD1. V trimming: 2 bases; J trimming: 1 base; junction bases outside the gene matches: 10. The germline CDR1 and CDR2 sequences are LNHDA and SQIVND (reference sequence). This CDR3 is 18 amino acids long. The CDR3 nucleotides are TGTGCCAGTAGTATAAGGCTAGCAGGGGGCTGGAGCAATCAGCCCCAGCATTTT. It yields the protein CASSIRLAGGWSNQPQHF.

The gene calls are TRBV6-6 and TRBJ2-3, with 9 bases aligning to TRBD2. V was pared by 8 bases and J by 0 bases, with 3 bases of the junction left unmatched. The CDR3 runs 14 residues. CDR1 MNHNY and CDR2 SVGAGI come from the germline V gene (reference sequence). The CDR3 coding sequence is TGTGCCAGCGCGGGGGGGGGTAGCACAGATACGCAGTATTTT. It specifies CASAGGGSTDTQYF.

The J gene is TRBJ1-5, the V gene TRBV30, with a possible D match to TRBD1 (5 bases). The ends were cut back, 0 bases at V and 12 bases at J, with 9 bases in the middle. Germline CDR1 reads GTSNPN; CDR2 reads SVGIG (reference sequence). CDR3 size: 11 residues. The CDR3 DNA reads TGTGCCTGGAGTGTAGGGGAGGGCCAGCATTTT. The encoded protein is CAWSVGEGQHF. The full variable domain, rest sourced from reference TRBV30 and TRBJ1-5, is SQTIHQWPATLVQPVGSPLSLECTVEGTSNPNLYWYRQAAGRGLQLLFYSVGIGQISSEVPQNLSASRPQDRQFILSSKKLLLSDSGFYLCAWSVGEGQHFGDGTRLSIL.

The chain uses TRBV27 and TRBJ1-2; TRBD1 matches at 10 bases. J gave up 0 bases and V 8 bases, and 6 bases lay outside the gene matches. The germline V gene encodes CDR1 MNHEY and CDR2 SMNVEV (reference sequence). This CDR3 has 15 amino acids. The DNA for the CDR3 is TGTGCCAGCCACCGGACAGGGGGATCTAACTATGGCTACACCTTC. This codes for CASHRTGGSNYGYTF.

This chain joins TRBV2 and TRBJ2-3; a weak D match, TRBD1 (6 bases). The ends were cut back, 4 bases at V and 3 bases at J, with 8 bases in the middle. The CDR3 totals 13 residues. The germline CDR1 and CDR2 sequences are SNHLY and FYNNEI. The CDR3: CASSATGTDTQYF. CDR3 bases: TGTGCCAGCAGTGCGACAGGTACAGATACGCAGTATTTT.

The V call is TRBV5-1, the J call TRBJ1-1, with D perhaps matching TRBD1 (5 bases). The CDR3 covers 14 residues. Trimming pared 7 bases from V and 3 bases from J, leaving 16 bases between. Germline-derived CDR1 and CDR2 are SGHRS and YFSETQ. The DNA for the CDR3 is TGCGCCAGCTTTCTCACCGGAGGGGACACTGAAGCTTTCTTT. Protein sequence: CASFLTGGDTEAFF.

V is TRBV4-1 and J is TRBJ1-2; D gene uncertain. The V gene lost 3 bases and the J gene lost 3 bases, with 14 bases spanning the gap. Germline V gives CDR1 MGHRA, CDR2 YSYEKL. The CDR3 loop spans 15 amino acids. In DNA, the CDR3 is TGCGCCAGCAGCCAGCAGTTGACTAGCTACTATGGCTACACCTTC. This gives the protein CASSQQLTSYYGYTF.

The genes are TRBV28 and TRBJ2-7, with a tentative D call TRBD1 (5 bases). This CDR3 is 15 amino acids long. The V gene lost 6 bases and the J gene lost 1 base, with 16 bases spanning the gap. Germline V lookup: CDR1 MDHEN, CDR2 SYDVKM. CDR3 amino acids: CASRPPGCGSYEQYV. CDR3 coding DNA: TGTGCCAGCAGACCTCCAGGGTGTGGTTCCTACGAGCAGTACGTC.

The chain recombines TRBV24-1 with TRBJ2-1, with TRBD2 matching 10 bases. V lost 8 bases and J lost 9; bases outside the gene matches: 6. Germline CDR1 KGHDR, CDR2 SFDVKD. This CDR3 spans 13 amino acids. CDR3 nucleotides: TGTGCCACCATGAAGCGGGGGGGATCTGAGCAGTTCTTC. It translates to CATMKRGGSEQFF.

The chain joins TRBV29-1 to TRBJ1-4, with D maybe TRBD1 (6 bases). The CDR3 runs to 13 residues. With 1 base removed from V and 8 bases from J, the gap between germline ends came to 11 bases. CDR1 is SQVTM and CDR2 is ANQGSEA in the germline V gene. The CDR3 DNA reads TGCAGCGTTGAAGGGAGGGGGGGCGAAAAACTGTTTTTT. Its protein product is CSVEGRGGEKLFF.

The J gene is TRBJ1-1, the V gene TRBV4-1, with a possible D match to TRBD1 (5 bases). Germline CDR1 MGHRA, CDR2 YSYEKL. This CDR3 region has 13 residues. V was trimmed by 3 bases and J by 1 base, leaving 6 bases between them. CDR3 DNA sequence: TGCGCCAGCAGCCATGGGGCGAACACTGAAGCTTTCTTT. Protein sequence: CASSHGANTEAFF.

V and J are TRBV6-1 and TRBJ1-5; possibly TRBD1 for D (6 bases). There are 15 residues in the CDR3. V was shortened by 2 bases and J by 3 bases, with 11 bases between the two germline ends. Germline V gene lookup returns CDR1 MNHNS and CDR2 SASEGT. The CDR3 protein is CASSEWGPYNQPQHF. The CDR3 nucleotides read TGTGCCAGCAGTGAATGGGGGCCATACAATCAGCCCCAGCATTTT.

CDR3 in amino acids: CASSKADRGDSPLHF. CDR3 nucleotides: TGTGCCAGCAGCAAAGCGGACAGGGGGGATTCACCCCTCCACTTT. This rearrangement joins TRBV5-5 to TRBJ1-6, with TRBD1 matching 10 bases. V trimming: 4 bases; J trimming: 8 bases; junction bases outside the gene matches: 6. The CDR3 runs to 15 residues. Germline V lookup: CDR1 SGHKS, CDR2 YYEKEE (reference sequence).

The CDR3 region is CAWRSGGQGYQPQHF. DNA for the CDR3: TGTGCCTGGCGGTCCGGTGGACAGGGCTATCAGCCCCAGCATTTT. V gene TRBV30 combines with J gene TRBJ1-5; 8 positions match TRBD1. Germline V gene sequence: CDR1 GTSNPN, CDR2 SVGIG (reference sequence). The CDR3 runs 15 residues. J gave up 5 bases and V 5 bases, and 11 bases lay outside the gene matches.

J is TRBJ1-1 and V is TRBV10-3; 8 bases align to TRBD1. CDR1 and CDR2 from the germline V gene are ENHRY and SYGVKD. Trimming cost V 0 bases and J 3 bases; bases outside gene matches: 9. This CDR3 is 17 amino acids long. In DNA, the CDR3 is TGTGCCATCAGTGAGTCGAACAGGGGGATCTCTGACACTGAAGCTTTCTTT. This encodes CAISESNRGISDTEAFF.

The chain employs TRBV5-1 and TRBJ1-1; no definite D call. The CDR3 sequence is 16 residues long. From germline, CDR1 is SGHRS and CDR2 YFSETQ. V was shortened by 0 bases and J by 0 bases, with 12 bases between the two germline ends. The DNA of the CDR3 is TGCGCCAGCAGCTTGGGAGGGTCGAGGATGAACACTGAAGCTTTCTTT. Protein product: CASSLGGSRMNTEAFF.

The chain joins TRBV2 to TRBJ2-7; 9 bases fit TRBD2. The germline V gene encodes CDR1 SNHLY and CDR2 FYNNEI. Trimming cost V 7 bases and J 3 bases; bases outside gene matches: 7. CDR3 length: 14 amino acids. The CDR3: CASISSGVSYEQYV. The CDR3 coding sequence is TGTGCCAGCATATCTAGCGGGGTAAGCTACGAGCAGTACGTC.

A note on this clone: The same CDR3 is also encoded by other DNA sequences in this sample. The chain carries TRBV5-4 and TRBJ2-7, with 7 positions matching TRBD1. V was pared by 0 bases and J by 3 bases, with 0 bases of the junction left unmatched. Germline CDR1 reads SGHNT; CDR2 reads YYREEE (reference sequence). The length of the CDR3 is 13 residues. The CDR3 region is CASSLDRGYEQYV. Here the CDR3 DNA reads TGTGCCAGCAGCTTGGACAGGGGCTACGAGCAGTACGTC.

V gene TRBV25-1 combines with J gene TRBJ1-3; D gene uncertain. From germline, CDR1 is MGHDK and CDR2 SYGVNS. Trimming removed 1 base at V and 8 bases at J, with 12 bases between. The CDR3 is 14 residues long. The CDR3 here is CASSESLVGDTIYF. The DNA for the CDR3 is TGTGCCAGCAGTGAATCTCTCGTCGGGGACACCATATATTTT.

This chain links TRBV6-6 with TRBJ1-2, with D possibly matching TRBD1 (6 bases). The V end was cut by 6 bases, the J end by 2 bases, with 13 bases between. The CDR3 is 14 residues long. Germline assignment: CDR1 MNHNY and CDR2 SVGAGI (reference sequence). In DNA, the CDR3 is TGTGCCAGCAGACCTGGGACACCGAACTATGGCTACACCTTC. Its translation is CASRPGTPNYGYTF.

This clone was seen only once. The chain has TRBV15 and TRBJ2-5; TRBD1 might be the D (5 bases). Germline V gene data show CDR1 as LNHNV and CDR2 as YYDKDF (reference sequence). The V end was cut by 0 bases, the J end by 2 bases, with 10 bases between. There are 15 residues in the CDR3. The CDR3 reads CATSRDQGRQETQYF. The CDR3 DNA sequence: TGTGCCACCAGCAGAGATCAGGGCCGACAAGAGACCCAGTACTTC.

J is TRBJ2-7 and V is TRBV19; 8 bases align to TRBD1. The germline V gene encodes CDR1 LNHDA and CDR2 SQIVND (reference sequence). The CDR3 has 16 amino acids. V gave up 6 bases and J gave up 0 bases; unmatched junction bases: 10. The CDR3 bases are TGTGCCAGTAGCCGCCCCGGACAGGGTAGCTCCTACGAGCAGTACGTC. Its translation is CASSRPGQGSSYEQYV.

V is TRBV27 and J is TRBJ1-2; D may be TRBD1 (6 bases). V gave up 5 bases and J gave up 0 bases, with 10 bases separating them. The germline V gene has CDR1 MNHEY and CDR2 SMNVEV (reference sequence). The CDR3 covers 14 residues. CDR3 coding DNA: TGTGCCAGCAGTCTGACAGGAACTAACTATGGCTACACCTTC. This codes for CASSLTGTNYGYTF.

This clone was seen a few times. This chain connects TRBV7-2 to TRBJ1-2; D is unresolved. The germline V and J ends were trimmed by 1 base and 2 bases, with 8 bases remaining between them. This CDR3 region has 14 residues. Looked up from germline, CDR1 is SGHTA and CDR2 is FQGNSA. The CDR3 DNA follows: TGTGCCAGCAGCTTAGTTACGGGAAACTATGGCTACACCTTC. Its translation is CASSLVTGNYGYTF.